The 3 T cell receptor beta chains below were found in one sample sequenced in a study of cytomegalovirus exposure and HLA in healthy donors. Use of 60 Vbeta and 13 Jbeta primers characterized the PCR. The assay was immunoSEQ multiplex PCR, and TCRdb's table has in-frame clones only and misses some. The data hold about 150,000 clones, with over 70% observed a single time. The specimen sequenced was PBMCs. The receptors come from a woman aged 30 to 39 in good health and CMV-seropositive.

V gene TRBV30 combines with J gene TRBJ2-7; 10 bases match TRBD2. Germline values: CDR1 GTSNPN, CDR2 SVGIG (reference sequence). Unmatched junction bases numbered 6, after V lost 7 bases and J lost 0 bases. The CDR3 runs to 14 residues. The CDR3 region has the DNA TGTGCCTCGACTAGCGGGTTTAGCTCCTACGAGCAGTACTTC. The encoded protein is CASTSGFSSYEQYF.

The genes are TRBV30 and TRBJ2-4, with D possibly being TRBD2 (5 bases). CDR3 length: 15 residues. V lost 1 base, J lost 1 base, and 11 bases lay in between. CDR1 GTSNPN and CDR2 SVGIG come from the germline V gene (reference sequence). Here the CDR3 DNA reads TGTGCCTGGAGTGCCTTTGGAGGCGCCAAAAACATTCAGTACTTC. It is translated as CAWSAFGGAKNIQYF.

The chain is built from TRBV30 and TRBJ1-2; D is unclear. Looked up from germline, CDR1 is GTSNPN and CDR2 is SVGIG (reference sequence). The V gene lost 3 bases and the J gene lost 7 bases, with 12 bases spanning the gap. The CDR3 covers 12 residues. The DNA of the CDR3 is TGTGCCTGGAGGTGGGAGGGTTTTGGCTACACCTTC. As protein: CAWRWEGFGYTF.